The clone carrying this T cell receptor beta chain was observed a single time. These data originate in a study of blood T cell repertoires in COVID-19. The germline CDR1 and CDR2 sequences are SGHDT and YYEEEE. After removal of 0 bases from V and 4 bases from J, the junction contained 8 bases not matched to a gene. The CDR3 extends over 16 amino acids. TCRdb's table, derived via immunoSEQ multiplex PCR, lists solely in-frame clones and lacks some. This table holds around 370,000 clones, under 95% found once. The chain links TRBV5-6 to TRBJ2-7; 9 bases are shared with TRBD2. The sequencing sample was made of peripheral blood. This TCR derives from a woman aged 18 to 35 who had recovered from COVID-19. The CDR3 DNA reads TGTGCCAGCAGCTTGGTAGGCCTAGCGGGATCTTACGAGCAGTACGTC. Residues: CASSLVGLAGSYEQYV.